The clone carrying this TCR beta chain was counted at least ten times. The antigen is unknown. A junction end diverges from the germline sequence, so it may reflect a read error. This CDR3 contains 15 residues. The sample is drawn from a study of Graves' ophthalmopathy and Graves' hyperthyroidism. Study information: The stable label applied to hyperthyroidism with no ophthalmopathy within 18 months of follow-up.

Notes on the study in general: Discrimination between ophthalmopathy and stable hyperthyroidism by a 13-signature model showed about 85% sensitivity and roughly 81% specificity.

Amplification targeted the TCR beta CDR3 regions, with RNA transcripts as the source material. An initial RT-PCR round employing HTBI primers preceded a second-round multiplex PCR. Each CDR3 protein gets one entry after TCRdb re-called the multiplex PCR reads with MiXCR. There are about 590,000 distinct CDR3 sequences in the sample; roughly 40% occur only once, and roughly 4.5% lies in the top ten. The TCR sequence derives from an adult man with Graves' hyperthyroidism. Sequences were obtained from peripheral blood or thyroid tissue (not recorded which). V usage is TRBV12-3 or TRBV12-4 and J usage is TRBJ2-6; D perhaps matches TRBD2 (6 bases). DNA for the CDR3: TGTGCCAGCAGGTTAGCGGACACTGGGGCCAACGTCCTGACTTTC. Translating it yields CASRLADTGANVLTF.